The 26 T cell receptor beta chains reported below all come from one sample, sequenced in a study of vaccination and CD4 T cells after COVID-19 (dated 2022 in TCRdb). The treatment or condition label, as the study defines it: approximately nine-day PBMC culture with coronavirus spike peptide pools or control peptides (ViraFEST assay). Libraries were made using PCR. TCRdb shows the sequencer as Illumina iSeq 100. DNA from cultured CD4+ T cells was subjected to TCR sequencing with the Oncomine TCR Beta short-read assay at the Johns Hopkins FTIC core. TCRdb itself trimmed the public reads at Q25 with fastp, ran MiXCR and retained productive beta chains. Entries that share a CDR3 protein sequence are merged under the most common genes and DNA. The sample records roughly 11,000 distinct CDR3 sequences, roughly 54% of which are singletons. The ten largest make up around a quarter of the sample. Antigen specificity for these receptors is unknown.

The sequencing input was CD4+ T cells from blood, cultured in vitro. The receptors originated from a human donor who had recovered from COVID-19.

As to this clonotype: An end of the junction differs from the germline gene, which may be a read error. This sequence joins TRBV30 and TRBJ1-2; D may be TRBD1 (5 bases). The CDR3 runs to 13 residues. Germline CDR1 GTSNPN, CDR2 SVGIG (reference sequence). The CDR3 sequence is CAWSKDRDGFSAF. DNA for the CDR3: TGTGCCTGGAGTAAAGACCGGGACGGTTTTAGTGCCTTC.

This sequence joins TRBV19 and TRBJ2-2; D ambiguous. The germline V gene has CDR1 LNHDA and CDR2 SQIVND (reference sequence). V lost 3 bases and J 5 bases, leaving 13 bases between the germline ends. The CDR3 totals 15 residues. As DNA, the CDR3 is TGTGCCAGTAGTATCCTCTACACTGGAACCGGGGAGCTGTTTTTT. This gives the protein CASSILYTGTGELFF.

V and J are TRBV20-1 and TRBJ2-4; D is perhaps TRBD2 (6 bases). V was clipped by 0 bases and J by 8 bases, with 17 bases between them. CDR3 length equals 15 residues. Germline V gives CDR1 DFQATT, CDR2 SNEGSKA (reference sequence). The CDR3 DNA sequence: TGCAGTGCTAGAGACCCAAGGGGAGGAGGAGACATTCAGTACTTC. This encodes CSARDPRGGGDIQYF.

V gene TRBV11-2 combines with J gene TRBJ1-2; weak D call: TRBD1 (5 bases). Germline CDR1 reads SGHAT; CDR2 reads FQNNGV. The CDR3 extends over 16 amino acids. V lost 1 base and J lost 6, with 18 bases in between. The CDR3 here is CASSLVTGRGEDGYTF. The CDR3 nucleotides read TGTGCCAGCAGCTTAGTTACAGGTCGGGGAGAGGATGGCTACACCTTC. Full variable domain (missing parts from reference TRBV11-2 and TRBJ1-2): EAGVAQSPRYKIIEKRQSVAFWCNPISGHATLYWYQQILGQGPKLLIQFQNNGVVDDSQLPKDRFSAERLKGVDSTLKIQPAKLEDSAVYLCASSLVTGRGEDGYTFGSGTRLTVV.

The chain couples TRBV2 to TRBJ1-1, with TRBD1 identical over 9 bases. Germline loops: CDR1 SNHLY, CDR2 FYNNEI. Trimming at V came to 5 bases and at J to 5 bases, leaving 12 bases not matched to a gene. The CDR3 contains 16 residues. CDR3 loop: CASSWWVGQGRTEAFF. CDR3 bases: TGTGCCAGCAGTTGGTGGGTTGGACAGGGGAGGACTGAAGCTTTCTTT.

The chain combines TRBV2 with TRBJ2-1; D uncertain. Per the germline V gene, CDR1 is SNHLY and CDR2 is FYNNEI. This CDR3 contains 11 residues. Trimming shortened V by 4 bases and J by 4 bases, and 2 bases separated the two germline ends. The CDR3 DNA reads as TGTGCCAGCAGTGGGTACAATGAGCAGTTCTTC. It codes for CASSGYNEQFF.

This clonotype appeared a few times. The CDR3 reads CASSFPGQGQETQYF. CDR3 coding DNA: TGTGCCAGCAGTTTTCCGGGACAGGGGCAAGAGACCCAGTACTTC. The rearrangement links TRBV6-5 to TRBJ2-5, with TRBD1 matching 10 bases. Germline CDR1 and CDR2: MNHEY and SVGAGI. The CDR3 consists of 15 residues. Trimming at V came to 4 bases and at J to 2 bases, leaving 4 bases not matched to a gene.

The chain carries TRBV27 and TRBJ1-1; D is unclear. Between the trimmed V and J ends, which lost 5 bases and 4 bases, there was a span of 23 bases. The CDR3 totals 17 residues. In germline, CDR1 is MNHEY, CDR2 SMNVEV (reference sequence). The CDR3 DNA reads TGTGCCAGCAGTCCGATATTGGAGGCCCGAACGGGCACTGAAGCTTTCTTT. Protein product: CASSPILEARTGTEAFF.

The V gene is TRBV7-8, the J gene TRBJ2-1; D remains ambiguous. The CDR3 has 11 residues. The V and J ends lost 4 bases and 12 bases respectively, with 10 bases between them. In germline, CDR1 is SGHVS, CDR2 FQNEAQ. CDR3 region: CASSSEVGQFF. The CDR3 region has the DNA TGTGCCAGCAGCTCCGAGGTTGGGCAGTTCTTC.

This clonotype showed up just once. The J gene is TRBJ2-3, the V gene TRBV10-3; a possible D gene is TRBD2 (6 bases). CDR1 is ENHRY and CDR2 is SYGVKD in the germline V gene. The CDR3 is made up of 14 amino acids. V was pared by 6 bases and J by 0 bases, with 10 bases between. The CDR3 DNA is TGTGCCATCAGAGAAGGGACTAGCACAGATACGCAGTATTTT. Protein product: CAIREGTSTDTQYF.

The chain joins TRBV20-1 to TRBJ1-1; 8 nucleotides align to TRBD1. The CDR3 runs 14 residues. Germline V gives CDR1 DFQATT, CDR2 SNEGSKA (reference sequence). CDR3 sequence: CSVGQGGPVTEAFF. The CDR3 region has the DNA TGCAGCGTCGGACAGGGAGGACCGGTGACTGAAGCTTTCTTT.

V and J are TRBV7-3 and TRBJ1-1, with 9 bases that match TRBD1. J gave up 1 base and V 0 bases, and 6 bases lay outside the gene matches. The CDR3 covers 17 residues. Per germline, CDR1 SGHTA and CDR2 FQGTGA. In DNA form, the CDR3 reads TGTGCCAGCAGCTTAACCTCCGGGACAGGGACGAACACTGAAGCTTTCTTT. Translated: CASSLTSGTGTNTEAFF.

The chain uses TRBV20-1 and TRBJ2-5, with 9 bases lining up with TRBD1. The CDR3 is 14 amino acids. Germline lookup yields CDR1 DFQATT and CDR2 SNEGSKA (reference sequence). Trimming cost V 0 bases and J 3 bases; bases outside gene matches: 2. CDR3 loop: CSARDRDREETQYF. The CDR3 region has the DNA TGCAGTGCTAGAGACCGGGACAGGGAAGAGACCCAGTACTTC.

CDR3 nucleotide sequence: TGTGCCAGTAGTATTCTGAGGGGGGCTGAAGCTTTCTTT. Protein: CASSILRGAEAFF. The chain carries TRBV19 and TRBJ1-1; tentatively, D is TRBD1 (6 bases). CDR3 length equals 13 residues. V gave up 3 bases and J gave up 6 bases, with 11 bases separating them. From germline, CDR1 is LNHDA and CDR2 SQIVND (reference sequence).

The rearrangement links TRBV19 to TRBJ1-2, with a possible D match to TRBD1 (6 bases). The CDR3 covers 15 residues. Trimming pared 5 bases from V and 2 bases from J, leaving 15 bases between. Germline loops: CDR1 LNHDA, CDR2 SQIVND (reference sequence). CDR3 sequence (DNA): TGTGCCAGTAGTTTCCGAAACACAGGGAACTATGGCTACACCTTC. This codes for CASSFRNTGNYGYTF. Drawing the rest from reference TRBV19 and TRBJ1-2, the complete variable domain is DGGITQSPKYLFRKEGQNVTLSCEQNLNHDAMYWYRQDPGQGLRLIYYSQIVNDFQKGDIAEGYSVSREKKESFPLTVTSAQKNPTAFYLCASSFRNTGNYGYTFGSGTRLTVV.

The V gene is TRBV21-1, the J gene TRBJ2-7; TRBD1, the table's D call, was not compared with the DNA. TRBV21-1 is reported as a pseudogene. CDR3 size: 14 residues. CDR3 sequence reads: CAGPGDRPSYEQYF. Written as DNA, the CDR3 is TGTGCCGGACCGGGGGACAGGCCCTCCTACGAGCAGTACTTC.

The rearrangement uses TRBV19 and TRBJ2-7; D is ambiguous. The germline V gene has CDR1 LNHDA and CDR2 SQIVND (reference sequence). V shed 4 bases and J shed 1 base, with 11 bases lying between them. This CDR3 has 14 residues. The chain's CDR3 is CASSSGYKSYEQYF. The CDR3 DNA follows: TGTGCCAGTAGTAGTGGGTACAAATCCTACGAGCAGTACTTC.

CDR3: CASSLAGGKVGRPQHF. CDR3 DNA: TGTGCCAGCAGCTTAGCGGGAGGGAAGGTCGGGCGGCCCCAGCATTTT. This chain links TRBV7-2 with TRBJ1-5; D gene unclear. Trimming shortened V by 0 bases and J by 9 bases, and 18 bases separated the two germline ends. Germline V gene lookup returns CDR1 SGHTA and CDR2 FQGNSA. The CDR3 runs to 16 residues.

V and J are TRBV7-2 and TRBJ1-1; 8 bases are a match to TRBD1. CDR3 size: 15 residues. The V segment lost 0 bases and the J segment 7 bases; nucleotides outside the gene matches: 7. Per the germline V gene, CDR1 is SGHTA and CDR2 is FQGNSA. The CDR3 spells CASSLAARGRGEAFF. The CDR3 nucleotides are TGTGCCAGCAGCTTAGCGGCCAGGGGGCGTGGTGAAGCTTTCTTT. Complete variable domain (other parts from reference TRBV7-2 and TRBJ1-1): GAGVSQSPSNKVTEKGKDVELRCDPISGHTALYWYRQSLGQGLEFLIYFQGNSAPDKSGLPSDRFSAERTGGSVSTLTIQRTQQEDSAVYLCASSLAARGRGEAFFGQGTRLTVV.

The chain joins TRBV28 to TRBJ1-6; D unresolved. The CDR3 is 13 amino acids. CDR1 is MDHEN and CDR2 is SYDVKM in the germline V gene. The V end lost 10 bases, the J end lost 14 bases, and 21 bases lay between the germline ends. In DNA, the CDR3 is TGTGCCAACTCAGACGGGCGGAGTTTATCCCTCCACTTT. Protein sequence: CANSDGRSLSLHF.

The CDR3 DNA is TGTGCCAGCAGTTACCTGGGGTTGAATAGCAATCAGCCCCAGCATTTT. This encodes CASSYLGLNSNQPQHF. The chain is built from TRBV6-2 or TRBV6-3 and TRBJ1-5; D is unclear. Trimming took 2 bases from V and 0 from J, leaving 11 bases between them. This CDR3 has 16 residues. CDR1 is MNHEY and CDR2 is SVGEGT in the germline V gene.

This clonotype was counted only a few times. The V and J genes are TRBV7-2 and TRBJ1-5, with D uncertain. The V gene's germline CDR1 is SGHTA and CDR2 FQGNSA. This CDR3 has 13 amino acids. V dropped 1 base and J dropped 5 bases, with 6 bases sitting between them. The CDR3 bases are TGTGCCAGCAGCTTAGGGGTTTATCAGCCCCAGCATTTT. This codes for CASSLGVYQPQHF.

The chain is built from TRBV6-1 and TRBJ1-1; D gene ambiguous. The CDR3 is 13 residues long. V was pared by 10 bases and J by 2 bases, with 14 bases between. Germline lookup yields CDR1 MNHNS and CDR2 SASEGT. As DNA, the CDR3 is TGTGCCACGCTGAGCTCCCAAAACACTGAAGCTTTCTTT. Encoded protein: CATLSSQNTEAFF.

CDR3 DNA: TGTGCCAGCAAGGGGGGGCCCGGGGAGCTGTTTTTT. The encoded protein is CASKGGPGELFF. This chain links TRBV25-1 with TRBJ2-2, with D perhaps TRBD2 (7 bases). The CDR3 totals 12 residues. V dropped 7 bases and J dropped 6 bases, with 9 bases sitting between them. CDR1 and CDR2 (germline): MGHDK, SYGVNS.

This clonotype has a handful of counts. This sequence joins TRBV6-1 and TRBJ1-1; D gene ambiguous. Per germline, CDR1 MNHNS and CDR2 SASEGT. V was trimmed by 7 bases and J by 1 base, leaving 7 bases between them. There are 12 residues in the CDR3. The CDR3: CASKIGNTEAFF. The CDR3 DNA is TGTGCCAGCAAGATCGGGAACACTGAAGCTTTCTTT.

The chain has TRBV6-1 and TRBJ1-1; 7 bases agree with TRBD1. CDR1 MNHNS and CDR2 SASEGT come from the germline V gene. The CDR3 runs to 14 residues. V was pared by 6 bases and J by 5 bases, with 9 bases of the junction left unmatched. The DNA for the CDR3 is TGTGCCAGCAGCCCCGGGCAGGGGGGAACTGAAGCTTTCTTT. Its protein product is CASSPGQGGTEAFF.